The T cell receptor (beta chain) under discussion was sequenced for a study of memory CD4+ T cells and cytomegalovirus serostatus. For the study at large: Donors were healthy Belgian adults, 8 to 10 CMV seropositive and some 24 seronegative. Study conclusions and caveats: Each of approximately 73 CMV-associated TCRbeta sequences occurred in one to five individuals.

As originally analysed: Out-of-frame sequences were removed, leaving 2,000,000 or so distinct TCRbeta sequences. Clones were sequenced by immunoSEQ multiplex PCR, and TCRdb holds only the in-frame ones, with some missing. From that table come the V and J calls and clone size; the DNA was used to work out D and trimming. This repertoire shows approximately 61,000 clones, about 78% found once; its top ten account for around 0.58%. Single viable CD3+CD4+CD8-CD45RO+ cells were sorted as the memory CD4+ T cells. Serostatus was set by detecting CMV pp150, pp28, p38, p52 IgG. Germline assignment: CDR1 SGHDN and CDR2 FVKESK. The CDR3 runs to 13 residues. Deletions cut 2 bases from V and 4 bases from J, with 5 bases between. Concerning this clone: Its matching antigen is unknown.

This TCR derives from an adult in good health and CMV-seronegative. Some clones in this sample may be carry-over from other donors' samples. The specimen sequenced was memory CD4+ T cells from blood. This chain uses TRBV14 with TRBJ1-4, with D hard to call. CDR3 sequence: CASSQRGNEKLFF. CDR3 in DNA: TGTGCCAGCAGCCAACGGGGTAATGAAAAACTGTTTTTT.